The TCR beta chain described here comes from a study of CD8 T cells in Susac syndrome. It was with random hexamers that roughly 0.5 to 1 ug RNA was reverse transcribed. MiXCR, applied by TCRdb to the immunoSEQ multiplex PCR reads, yields one record per CDR3 protein. This sample has more than 150,000 distinct CDR3 sequences; about 96% occur once, and the top ten carry around 0.12%. CDR3 length equals 15 residues. CDR1 is DFQATT and CDR2 is SNEGSKA in the germline V gene (reference sequence). The ends lost 6 bases at V and 0 bases at J; junction bases unmatched: 7. The count of this clonotype is one. This clonotype was sampled from a human donor with Susac syndrome. Source material: CD4+ T cells from PBMCs. This rearrangement joins TRBV20-1 to TRBJ2-1; 8 nucleotides align to TRBD2. This chain's CDR3 is CSAGSGSHSYNEQFF. The CDR3 nucleotides are TGCAGTGCCGGGAGCGGGAGCCACTCCTACAATGAGCAGTTCTTC.